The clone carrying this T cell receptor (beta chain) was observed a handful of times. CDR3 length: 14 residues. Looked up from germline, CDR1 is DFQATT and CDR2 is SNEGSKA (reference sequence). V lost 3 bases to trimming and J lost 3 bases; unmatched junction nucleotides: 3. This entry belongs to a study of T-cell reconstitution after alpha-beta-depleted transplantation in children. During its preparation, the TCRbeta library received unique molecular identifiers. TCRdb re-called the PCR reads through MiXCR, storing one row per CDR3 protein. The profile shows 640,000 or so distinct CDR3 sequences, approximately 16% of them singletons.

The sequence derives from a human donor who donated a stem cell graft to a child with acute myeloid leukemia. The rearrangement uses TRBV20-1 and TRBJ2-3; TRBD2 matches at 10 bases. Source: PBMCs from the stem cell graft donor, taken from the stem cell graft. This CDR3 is CSASRSGGTDTQYF. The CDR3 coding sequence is TGCAGTGCTAGTCGTAGCGGGGGGACAGATACGCAGTATTTT.